This T cell receptor beta chain derives from a study of patients and donors after allogeneic stem cell transplantation. Germline V CDR1 and CDR2: SGHRS, YFSETQ. The length of the CDR3 is 16 residues. Trimming at V came to 4 bases and at J to 8 bases, leaving 9 bases not matched to a gene. TCRdb processed the RT-PCR reads anew with MiXCR; each CDR3 protein has one entry. The sample shows 200,000 to 250,000 distinct CDR3 sequences, 14% of them seen only once. This clonotype has more than one count but fewer than ten. This TCR derives from a human donor who was either an allogeneic HSCT recipient or a stem cell or donor lymphocyte infusion donor (not recorded which). It is not recorded whose cells these are; they may come from a transplant donor. Sample: blood, either unsorted or a sorted T cell fraction (not recorded which). The J gene is TRBJ1-6, the V gene TRBV5-1, with 10 bases that match TRBD1. For the CDR3, the DNA is TGCGCCAGCAGCGTCTCCCCCGGGACAGGGGATTCACCCCTCCACTTT. Amino acid sequence: CASSVSPGTGDSPLHF.